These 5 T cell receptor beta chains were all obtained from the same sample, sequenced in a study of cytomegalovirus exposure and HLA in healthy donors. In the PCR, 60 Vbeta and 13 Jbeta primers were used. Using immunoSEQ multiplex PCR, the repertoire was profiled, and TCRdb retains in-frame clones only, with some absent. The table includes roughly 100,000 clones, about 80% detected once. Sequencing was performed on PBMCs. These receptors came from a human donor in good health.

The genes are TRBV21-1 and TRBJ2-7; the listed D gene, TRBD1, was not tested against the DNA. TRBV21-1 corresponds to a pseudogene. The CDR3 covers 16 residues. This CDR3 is CASSKALRCRGHEQYF. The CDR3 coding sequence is TGTGCCAGCAGCAAAGCGCTACGGTGCCGTGGGCACGAGCAGTACTTC.

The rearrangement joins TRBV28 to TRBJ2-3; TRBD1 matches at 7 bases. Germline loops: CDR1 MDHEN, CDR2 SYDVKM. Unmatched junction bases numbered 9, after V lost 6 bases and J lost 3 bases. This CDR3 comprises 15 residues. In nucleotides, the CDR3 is TGTGCCAGCAGCCCAGCCGGGACAGTAACAGATACGCAGTATTTT. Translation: CASSPAGTVTDTQYF.

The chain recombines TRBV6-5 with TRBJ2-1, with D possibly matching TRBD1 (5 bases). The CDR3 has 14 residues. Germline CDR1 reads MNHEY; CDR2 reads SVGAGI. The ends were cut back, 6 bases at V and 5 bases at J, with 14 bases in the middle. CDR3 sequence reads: CASRSTVGDNEQFF. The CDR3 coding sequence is TGTGCCAGCAGATCGACAGTGGGTGACAATGAGCAGTTCTTC.

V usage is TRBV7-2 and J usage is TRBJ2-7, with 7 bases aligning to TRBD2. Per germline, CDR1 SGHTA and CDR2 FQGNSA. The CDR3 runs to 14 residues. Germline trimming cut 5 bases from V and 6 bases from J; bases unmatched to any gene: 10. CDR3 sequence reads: CASSRTRGAREQYF. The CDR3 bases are TGTGCCAGCAGCCGGACTAGAGGTGCTCGCGAGCAGTACTTC.

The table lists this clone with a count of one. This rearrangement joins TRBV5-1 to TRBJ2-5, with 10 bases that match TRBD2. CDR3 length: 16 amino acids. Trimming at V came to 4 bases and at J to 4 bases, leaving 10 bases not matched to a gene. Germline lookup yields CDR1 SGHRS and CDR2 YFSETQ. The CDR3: CASSLLAGGRGETQYF. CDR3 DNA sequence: TGCGCCAGCAGCCTATTAGCGGGGGGAAGGGGAGAGACCCAGTACTTC.